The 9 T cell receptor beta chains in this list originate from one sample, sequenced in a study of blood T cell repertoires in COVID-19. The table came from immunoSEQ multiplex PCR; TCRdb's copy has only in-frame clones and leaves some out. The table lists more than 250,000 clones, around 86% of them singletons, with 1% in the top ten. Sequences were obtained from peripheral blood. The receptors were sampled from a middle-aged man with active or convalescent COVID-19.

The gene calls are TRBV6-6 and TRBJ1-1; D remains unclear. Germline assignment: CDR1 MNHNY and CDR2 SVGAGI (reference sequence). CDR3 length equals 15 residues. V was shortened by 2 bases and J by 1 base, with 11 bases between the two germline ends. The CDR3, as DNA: TGTGCCAGCAGTTACGTAAAAACGGGGAACACTGAAGCTTTCTTT. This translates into CASSYVKTGNTEAFF.

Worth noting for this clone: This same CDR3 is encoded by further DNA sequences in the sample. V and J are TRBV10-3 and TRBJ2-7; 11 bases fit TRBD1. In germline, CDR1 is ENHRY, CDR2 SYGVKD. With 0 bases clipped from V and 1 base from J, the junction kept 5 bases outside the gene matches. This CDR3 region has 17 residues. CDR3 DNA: TGTGCCATCAGTGAGTCCGGTAGGGACAGGGGGTCCTACGAGCAGTACTTC. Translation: CAISESGRDRGSYEQYF.

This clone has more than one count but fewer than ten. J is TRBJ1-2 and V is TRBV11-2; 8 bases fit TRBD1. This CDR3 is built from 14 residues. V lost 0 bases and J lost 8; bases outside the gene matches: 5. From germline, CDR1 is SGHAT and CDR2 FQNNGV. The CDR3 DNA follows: TGTGCCAGCAGCTTAGATCAGGGGGCGCGCGGCTACACCTTC. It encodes CASSLDQGARGYTF.

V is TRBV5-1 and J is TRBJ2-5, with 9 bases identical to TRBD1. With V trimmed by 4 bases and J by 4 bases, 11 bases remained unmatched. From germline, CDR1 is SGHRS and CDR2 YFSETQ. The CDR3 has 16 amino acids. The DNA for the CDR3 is TGCGCCAGCAGCCTGGGGACAGGGTCGACCTCAGAGACCCAGTACTTC. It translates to CASSLGTGSTSETQYF.

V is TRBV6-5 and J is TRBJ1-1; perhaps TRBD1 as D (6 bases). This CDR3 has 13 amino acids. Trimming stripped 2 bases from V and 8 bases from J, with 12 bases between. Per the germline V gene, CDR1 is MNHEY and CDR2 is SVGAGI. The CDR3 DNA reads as TGTGCCAGCAGTTACCGTAGGGGGGGGGAAGCTTTCTTT. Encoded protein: CASSYRRGGEAFF.

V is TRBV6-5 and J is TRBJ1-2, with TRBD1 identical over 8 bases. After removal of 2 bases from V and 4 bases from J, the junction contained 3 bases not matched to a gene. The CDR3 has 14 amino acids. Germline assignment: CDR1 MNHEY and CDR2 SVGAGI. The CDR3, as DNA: TGTGCCAGCAGTTACGGACAGGGTGGCTATGGCTACACCTTC. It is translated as CASSYGQGGYGYTF.

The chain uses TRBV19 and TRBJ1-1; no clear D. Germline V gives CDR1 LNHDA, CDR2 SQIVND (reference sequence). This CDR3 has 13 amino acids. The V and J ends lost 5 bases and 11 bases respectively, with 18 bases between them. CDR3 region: CASSPGLGVKAFF. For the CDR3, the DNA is TGTGCCAGTAGTCCTGGACTGGGTGTCAAGGCTTTCTTT.

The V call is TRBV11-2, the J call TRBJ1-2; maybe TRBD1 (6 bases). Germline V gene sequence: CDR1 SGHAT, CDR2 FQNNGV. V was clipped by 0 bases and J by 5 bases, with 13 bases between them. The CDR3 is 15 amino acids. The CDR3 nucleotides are TGTGCCAGCAGCTTAGATGGGGGCGGAAGATATGGCTACACCTTC. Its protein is CASSLDGGGRYGYTF.

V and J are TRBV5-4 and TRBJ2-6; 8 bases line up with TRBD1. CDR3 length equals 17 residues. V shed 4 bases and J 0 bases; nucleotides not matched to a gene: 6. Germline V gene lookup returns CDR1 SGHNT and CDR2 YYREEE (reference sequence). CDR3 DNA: TGTGCCAGCAGCAAAGGACAGGGACTCTCTGGGGCCAACGTCCTGACTTTC. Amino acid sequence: CASSKGQGLSGANVLTF.